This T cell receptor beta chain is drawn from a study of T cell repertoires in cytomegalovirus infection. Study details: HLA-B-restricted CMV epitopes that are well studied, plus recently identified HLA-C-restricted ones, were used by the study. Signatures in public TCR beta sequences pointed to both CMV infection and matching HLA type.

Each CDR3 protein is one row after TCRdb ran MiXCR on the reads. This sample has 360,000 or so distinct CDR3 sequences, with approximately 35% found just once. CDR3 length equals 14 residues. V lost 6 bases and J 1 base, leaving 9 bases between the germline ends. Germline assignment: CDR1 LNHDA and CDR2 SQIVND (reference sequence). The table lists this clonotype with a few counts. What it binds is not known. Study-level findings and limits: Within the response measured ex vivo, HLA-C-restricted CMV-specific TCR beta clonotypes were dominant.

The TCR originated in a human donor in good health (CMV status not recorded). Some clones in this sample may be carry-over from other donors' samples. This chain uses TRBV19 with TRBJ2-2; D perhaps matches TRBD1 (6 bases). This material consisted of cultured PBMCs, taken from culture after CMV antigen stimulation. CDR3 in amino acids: CASRQGLNTGELFF. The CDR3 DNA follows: TGTGCCAGTAGACAGGGCTTGAACACCGGGGAGCTGTTTTTT.